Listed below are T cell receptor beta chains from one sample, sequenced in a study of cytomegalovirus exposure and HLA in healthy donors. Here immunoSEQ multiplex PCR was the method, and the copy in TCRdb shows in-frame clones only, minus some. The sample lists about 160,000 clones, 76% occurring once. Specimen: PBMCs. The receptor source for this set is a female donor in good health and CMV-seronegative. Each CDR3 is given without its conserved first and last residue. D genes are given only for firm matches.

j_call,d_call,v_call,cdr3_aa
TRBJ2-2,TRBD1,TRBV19,ASSTRQGFTDGELF
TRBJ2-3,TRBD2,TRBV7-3,ASSPGAGTDTQY
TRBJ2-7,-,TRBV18,ASSPANEQY
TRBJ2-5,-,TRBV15,ATSNHGQETQY
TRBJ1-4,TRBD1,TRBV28,ASSRRGMGEKLF
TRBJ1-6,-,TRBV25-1,ASRRGHSNLYNSPLH
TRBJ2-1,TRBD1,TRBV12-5,ASPSTGDYNEQF
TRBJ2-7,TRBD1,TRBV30,AWGQGPYEQY
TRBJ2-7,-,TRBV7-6,ASSLEGGPGHYEQY
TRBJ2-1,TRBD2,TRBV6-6,ASSYSSPGGPNEQF
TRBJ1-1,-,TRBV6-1,ASSWGQNTEAF
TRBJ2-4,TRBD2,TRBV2,ASSEAQSGLGGLLAKNSQY
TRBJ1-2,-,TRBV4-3,ASSQGSHSPLGGYT
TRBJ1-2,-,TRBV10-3,AISVGDTVGGYT
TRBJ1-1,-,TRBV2,ASNLEQPNTEAF
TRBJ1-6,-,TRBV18,ASSQGEVSPLH
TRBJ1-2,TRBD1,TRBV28,ASSRQGRGYT
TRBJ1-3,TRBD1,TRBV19,ASSATGTASLGNTIY
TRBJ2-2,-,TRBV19,ASSPAAVNGELF
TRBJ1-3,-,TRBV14,ASSQTGRTSSGNTIY
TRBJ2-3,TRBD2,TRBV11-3,ASSRTSGASTDTQY
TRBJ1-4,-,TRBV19,ASSPRAGSNEKLF
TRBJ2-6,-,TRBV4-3,ASSRAGFSGANGLT
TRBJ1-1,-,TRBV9,ASSVGGGSMNTEAF
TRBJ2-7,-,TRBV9,ASSVGSGPYEQY
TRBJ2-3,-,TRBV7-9,ASSRRGTTDTQY
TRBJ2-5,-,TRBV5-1,ASSSPGTQGQTQY
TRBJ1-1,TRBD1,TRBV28,ASRMYRGGTEAF
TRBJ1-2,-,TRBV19,ASSGTVTNYGYT
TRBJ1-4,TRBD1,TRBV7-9,ASSPTGATNEKLF
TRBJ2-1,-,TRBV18,ASSPPNLQGRNEQF
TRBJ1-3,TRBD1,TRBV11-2,ASSLDTTGMMHTIY
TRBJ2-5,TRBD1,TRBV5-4,ASSTGQRETQY
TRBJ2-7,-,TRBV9,ASWPRQY
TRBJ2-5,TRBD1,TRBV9,ASSAQIQGQQETQY